This TCR beta chain was sequenced for a study of blood T cell repertoires in COVID-19. TCRdb keeps only in-frame clones here, not all; method: immunoSEQ multiplex PCR. This table holds about 190,000 clones, around 85% found once. J gave up 8 bases and V 2 bases, and 11 bases lay outside the gene matches. The CDR3 runs 15 residues. Germline V CDR1 and CDR2: MDHEN, SYDVKM. Sample: peripheral blood. The J gene is TRBJ1-2, the V gene TRBV28; the match to TRBD1 covers 7 bases. The TCR sequence derives from a man between 25 and 39 years old with acute or convalescent COVID-19. The CDR3: CASSLGDSQIEGYTF. CDR3 in DNA: TGTGCCAGCAGTTTAGGGGACAGCCAAATAGAAGGCTACACCTTC.